These 22 T cell receptor beta chains share one sample of origin, sequenced in a study of OX40 agonist ivuxolimab in advanced cancers. Generated by immunoSEQ multiplex PCR, the TCRdb table keeps only in-frame clones and is missing some. The top ten hold under 4.5% of the sample, which has 65,000 to 85,000 clones, about nine tenths seen once. The sample here was CD4+ or CD8+ T cells sorted from blood, taken in a trial of the OX40 agonist ivuxolimab. Every receptor here comes from an adult with an advanced solid tumor such as melanoma, head and neck, liver or kidney cancer.

The chain couples TRBV7-2 to TRBJ2-2, with D perhaps TRBD1 or TRBD2 (5 bases each). V lost 4 bases, J lost 6 bases, and 12 bases lay in between. CDR3 length equals 14 residues. Germline values: CDR1 SGHTA, CDR2 FQGNSA. CDR3 in amino acids: CASSSDPGPGELFF. The CDR3 DNA sequence: TGTGCCAGCAGCTCCGACCCGGGACCCGGGGAGCTGTTTTTT.

In this sample, this clone turned up once. CDR3 DNA: TGTGCCAGTACCTCAACATACTATGGCTACACCTTC. This gives the protein CASTSTYYGYTF. This rearrangement joins TRBV19 to TRBJ1-2; D remains unclear. The CDR3 runs to 12 residues. Trimming removed 7 bases from V and 3 bases from J, with 9 bases in between. CDR1 is LNHDA and CDR2 is SQIVND in the germline V gene (reference sequence).

The count of this clone is one. V is TRBV11-2 and J is TRBJ2-2, with 9 bases matching TRBD2. Germline CDR1 is SGHAT and CDR2 is FQNNGV. J lost 5 bases, V lost 5 bases, and 6 bases had no gene match. The CDR3 is made up of 15 amino acids. In DNA form, the CDR3 reads TGTGCCAGCAGCGAAGGACTAGCGTGGACCGGGGAGCTGTTTTTT. Translation gives CASSEGLAWTGELFF.

The J gene is TRBJ1-1, the V gene TRBV6-5, with D possibly matching TRBD1 (6 bases). This CDR3 comprises 14 residues. CDR1 is MNHEY and CDR2 is SVGAGI in the germline V gene. V lost 6 bases and J 4 bases, leaving 15 bases between the germline ends. CDR3 protein: CASRLGQLSTEAFF. CDR3 nucleotide sequence: TGTGCCAGCAGGTTAGGACAGTTGAGCACTGAAGCTTTCTTT.

CDR3 in amino acids: CASSLSKHDGQKETQYF. The CDR3 coding sequence is TGTGCCAGCAGTTTATCAAAACACGACGGACAGAAAGAGACCCAGTACTTC. The rearrangement links TRBV27 to TRBJ2-5; D may be TRBD1 (6 bases). Per germline, CDR1 MNHEY and CDR2 SMNVEV (reference sequence). The CDR3 runs to 17 residues. Trimming cost V 0 bases and J 3 bases, with 17 bases left between them.

This chain joins TRBV2 and TRBJ2-1; TRBD2 matches at 8 bases. Germline V gives CDR1 SNHLY, CDR2 FYNNEI. Trimming removed 2 bases from V and 7 bases from J; junction bases left unmatched: 7. The CDR3 loop spans 15 amino acids. The CDR3 sequence is CASSEKGLVANEQFF. Here the CDR3 DNA reads TGTGCCAGCAGTGAAAAGGGACTAGTCGCAAATGAGCAGTTCTTC.

The V and J genes are TRBV5-1 and TRBJ1-2, with D unresolved. Germline V gene data show CDR1 as SGHRS and CDR2 as YFSETQ. Trimming took 2 bases from V and 6 from J, leaving 11 bases between them. The CDR3 extends over 13 amino acids. CDR3 amino acids: CASSFSGADGYTF. The CDR3 DNA reads as TGCGCCAGCAGCTTTAGCGGCGCGGATGGCTACACCTTC.

This clone is medium-sized. The chain carries TRBV4-2 and TRBJ1-1; D possibly corresponds to TRBD1 (6 bases). CDR3 length: 15 amino acids. V was shortened by 2 bases and J by 8 bases, with 18 bases between the two germline ends. Germline CDR1 reads LGHNA; CDR2 reads YNFKEQ. DNA of the CDR3: TGTGCCAGCAGCCAATGGGACACGGAGGGTATGGAAGCTTTCTTT. Translating gives CASSQWDTEGMEAFF.

The chain combines TRBV10-3 with TRBJ1-4; 11 bases are a match to TRBD1. Germline values: CDR1 ENHRY, CDR2 SYGVKD. CDR3 length: 14 amino acids. Germline trimming cut 7 bases from V and 5 bases from J; bases unmatched to any gene: 3. CDR3 sequence: CAIKGTGGNEKLFF. DNA of the CDR3: TGTGCCATCAAGGGGACAGGGGGAAATGAAAAACTGTTTTTT.

This clone has a single count. The CDR3 sequence is CASSFRDRGAQTKGYTF. Written as DNA, the CDR3 is TGCGCCAGCAGCTTCCGGGACAGGGGCGCACAAACCAAGGGCTACACCTTC. The gene calls are TRBV5-1 and TRBJ1-2, with TRBD1 matching over 10 bases. V trimming: 2 bases; J trimming: 8 bases; junction bases outside the gene matches: 15. CDR3 length: 17 amino acids. CDR1 is SGHRS and CDR2 is YFSETQ in the germline V gene. Complete variable domain (other parts from reference TRBV5-1 and TRBJ1-2): KAGVTQTPRYLIKTRGQQVTLSCSPISGHRSVSWYQQTPGQGLQFLFEYFSETQRNKGNFPGRFSGRQFSNSRSEMNVSTLELGDSALYLCASSFRDRGAQTKGYTFGSGTRLTVV.

The chain joins TRBV18 to TRBJ1-1, with TRBD1 matching 8 bases. The V gene end was trimmed by 3 bases and the J gene end by 4 bases; junction bases not matched to a gene: 10. Germline V gene sequence: CDR1 KGHSH, CDR2 LQKENI. The CDR3 is 16 amino acids. The CDR3 here is CASSPTQDRAVTEAFF. The CDR3 region has the DNA TGTGCCAGCTCACCGACCCAGGACAGGGCAGTCACTGAAGCTTTCTTT.

This clone has a single count. The V gene is TRBV7-9, the J gene TRBJ1-2; no reliable D call. Looked up from germline, CDR1 is SEHNR and CDR2 is FQNEAQ (reference sequence). The CDR3 has 13 amino acids. V was cut by 7 bases and J by 8 bases, with 17 bases left in between. DNA of the CDR3: TGTGCCAGCACCCCCCTGTGGGGTCGGGGCTACACCTTC. Translation: CASTPLWGRGYTF.

This sequence joins TRBV11-3 and TRBJ2-1, with 11 bases lining up with TRBD2. V was pared by 4 bases and J by 8 bases, with 4 bases of the junction left unmatched. Germline V lookup: CDR1 SGHNT, CDR2 YENEEA. The CDR3 covers 14 residues. The CDR3 spells CASSSLAGGDEQFF. The DNA of the CDR3 is TGTGCCAGCAGCTCGTTAGCGGGAGGGGATGAGCAGTTCTTC. Complete variable domain (other parts from reference TRBV11-3 and TRBJ2-1): EAGVVQSPRYKIIEKKQPVAFWCNPISGHNTLYWYLQNLGQGPELLIRYENEEAVDDSQLPKDRFSAERLKGVDSTLKIQPAELGDSAVYLCASSSLAGGDEQFFGPGTRLTVL.

The chain couples TRBV14 to TRBJ2-3, with no clear D. Trimming cost V 0 bases and J 8 bases, with 12 bases left between them. The CDR3 contains 14 residues. Germline V gene sequence: CDR1 SGHDN, CDR2 FVKESK. In DNA form, the CDR3 reads TGTGCCAGCAGCCAAGATCTTAGGGCCAGTACGCAGTATTTT. Translating gives CASSQDLRASTQYF. The full variable domain, completed using reference TRBV14 and TRBJ2-3, is EAGVTQFPSHSVIEKGQTVTLRCDPISGHDNLYWYRRVMGKEIKFLLHFVKESKQDESGMPNNRFLAERTGGTYSTLKVQPAELEDSGVYFCASSQDLRASTQYFGPGTRLTVL.

This chain joins TRBV19 and TRBJ1-5; unclear D gene. The V and J ends lost 3 bases and 0 bases respectively, with 6 bases between them. The CDR3 consists of 14 residues. The V gene's germline CDR1 is LNHDA and CDR2 SQIVND (reference sequence). Here the CDR3 reads CASSILPSNQPQHF. The DNA for the CDR3 is TGTGCCAGTAGTATCTTACCTAGCAATCAGCCCCAGCATTTT.

The genes are TRBV7-2 and TRBJ2-1, with TRBD1 matching 9 bases. The V segment lost 5 bases and the J segment 9 bases; nucleotides outside the gene matches: 11. The V gene's germline CDR1 is SGHTA and CDR2 FQGNSA. CDR3 length: 15 amino acids. CDR3 amino acids: CASSPSPGTGFEQFF. For the CDR3, the DNA is TGTGCCAGCAGCCCCAGTCCCGGGACAGGGTTTGAGCAGTTCTTC. Full variable domain (rest looked up from reference TRBV7-2 and TRBJ2-1): GAGVSQSPSNKVTEKGKDVELRCDPISGHTALYWYRQSLGQGLEFLIYFQGNSAPDKSGLPSDRFSAERTGGSVSTLTIQRTQQEDSAVYLCASSPSPGTGFEQFFGPGTRLTVL.

The chain joins TRBV29-1 to TRBJ1-1; D unresolved. V lost 3 bases and J lost 1, with 12 bases in between. Germline loops: CDR1 SQVTM, CDR2 ANQGSEA. The CDR3 totals 14 residues. CDR3 sequence: CSVDTGRTNTEAFF. DNA for the CDR3: TGCAGCGTTGATACCGGCAGGACGAACACTGAAGCTTTCTTT.

The gene calls are TRBV7-9 and TRBJ1-2, with D unresolved. V lost 5 bases and J 0 bases, leaving 10 bases between the germline ends. Per the germline V gene, CDR1 is SEHNR and CDR2 is FQNEAQ (reference sequence). The CDR3 spans 14 residues. The CDR3 loop is CASSPRLANYGYTF. DNA of the CDR3: TGTGCCAGCAGCCCCCGGCTAGCTAACTATGGCTACACCTTC. Based on the CDR3 plus reference TRBV7-9 and TRBJ1-2, the full variable domain is DTGVSQNPRHKITKRGQNVTFRCDPISEHNRLYWYRQTLGQGPEFLTYFQNEAQLEKSRLLSDRFSAERPKGSFSTLEIQRTEQGDSAMYLCASSPRLANYGYTFGSGTRLTVV.

The CDR3 region has the DNA TGTGCCAGCAGTTTCCTCAGCTCCACCGGGGAGCTGTTTTTT. Translating gives CASSFLSSTGELFF. This chain uses TRBV27 with TRBJ2-2; D not certain. V lost 3 bases and J 4 bases, leaving 9 bases between the germline ends. The CDR3 has 14 residues. CDR1 MNHEY and CDR2 SMNVEV come from the germline V gene (reference sequence).

The rearrangement joins TRBV28 to TRBJ1-2; D call uncertain. V lost 6 bases and J lost 8, with 22 bases in between. Germline CDR1 MDHEN, CDR2 SYDVKM. This CDR3 spans 15 amino acids. The CDR3 DNA reads TGTGCCAGCAGGCCAGAGGCTGGCCGCCTTTGGGGCTACACCTTC. It specifies CASRPEAGRLWGYTF.

The chain couples TRBV2 to TRBJ2-7; 15 nucleotides match TRBD2. V lost 8 bases, J lost 2 bases, and 13 bases stayed unmatched. This CDR3 is built from 18 residues. Germline V CDR1 and CDR2: SNHLY, FYNNEI. The CDR3 sequence is CASYTGLAGGVGPYEQYF. The CDR3 coding sequence is TGTGCCAGCTATACCGGACTAGCGGGAGGGGTGGGGCCCTACGAGCAGTACTTC.

This chain joins TRBV6-4 and TRBJ2-3; D is perhaps TRBD1 or TRBD2 (5 bases each). The CDR3 is made up of 15 amino acids. Germline V gene data show CDR1 as MRHNA and CDR2 as SNTAGT. V was shortened by 4 bases and J by 6 bases, with 17 bases between the two germline ends. CDR3 amino acids: CASSASGAKGDTQYF. The CDR3 bases are TGTGCCAGCAGTGCCTCCGGGGCCAAGGGGGATACGCAGTATTTT.